This TCR beta chain derives from a study of PD-1 blockade in classical Hodgkin lymphoma. Following autologous stem cell transplantation, relapse occurred in every patient, and exposure to brentuximab vedotin varied. Profiling relied on immunoSEQ multiplex PCR, and the TCRdb table lists in-frame clones only, not all of them. This sample carries 20,000 to 25,000 clones, 70% to 80% of them seen once, and the ten largest clones take around a fifth. V gave up 0 bases and J gave up 0 bases, with 9 bases separating them. Germline V gene sequence: CDR1 GTSNPN, CDR2 SVGIG (reference sequence). The CDR3 sequence is 15 residues long.

The sequences come from peripheral blood mononuclear cells (PBMCs), collected at baseline. This TCR came from a human donor with classical Hodgkin lymphoma. V and J are TRBV30 and TRBJ1-3; D is unresolved. CDR3 protein: CAWSVLSVSGNTIYF. CDR3 sequence (DNA): TGTGCCTGGAGTGTATTATCTGTCTCTGGAAACACCATATATTTT.